This T cell receptor beta chain was observed in a study of PD-1 blockade in classical Hodgkin lymphoma. About the research overall: Nivolumab was given intravenously to patients at 3 mg/kg every 2 weeks. Study-wide points: Only CD4+ TCR diversity, not CD8+, had risen significantly by C4D1. Whatever underlies the repertoire differences (possibly disease activity or prior therapy) remains undefined.

Each patient's relapse followed autologous stem cell transplantation, and brentuximab vedotin exposure varied. Here immunoSEQ multiplex PCR was the method, and the copy in TCRdb shows in-frame clones only, minus some. This repertoire shows just under 100,000 clones, 75% to 90% found once; its top ten account for more than 9%. Turning to this clone: Its antigen is still unknown.

From germline, CDR1 is MRHNA and CDR2 SNTAGT. Deletions cut 6 bases from V and 5 bases from J, with 15 bases between. This CDR3 is built from 14 residues. This chain joins TRBV6-4 and TRBJ2-3; D gene uncertain. The origin of this receptor is a human donor with classical Hodgkin lymphoma. The sample here was peripheral blood mononuclear cells (PBMCs), taken at baseline. As DNA, the CDR3 is TGTGCCAGCAGCCCTCGATGGGTCGGAGATACGCAGTATTTT. It yields the protein CASSPRWVGDTQYF.